The 17 T cell receptor beta chains below all came from one sample that was sequenced in a study of OX40 agonist ivuxolimab in advanced cancers. Produced via immunoSEQ multiplex PCR; TCRdb's table is partial and in-frame only. Of some 100,000 clones in the sample, 70% to 90% are singletons; the top ten hold 0.15% to 0.2%. The starting material was CD4+ or CD8+ T cells sorted from blood, obtained in a trial of the OX40 agonist ivuxolimab. These TCRs come from an adult with an advanced solid tumor such as melanoma, head and neck, liver or kidney cancer.

V gene TRBV19 combines with J gene TRBJ2-7, with unresolved D. Trimming removed 2 bases from V and 3 bases from J, with 11 bases in between. CDR1 and CDR2 from the germline V gene are LNHDA and SQIVND (reference sequence). This CDR3 has 14 amino acids. CDR3 in amino acids: CASSISWKGYEQYF. CDR3 bases: TGTGCCAGTAGTATAAGCTGGAAGGGCTACGAGCAGTACTTC. Full variable domain (missing parts from reference TRBV19 and TRBJ2-7): DGGITQSPKYLFRKEGQNVTLSCEQNLNHDAMYWYRQDPGQGLRLIYYSQIVNDFQKGDIAEGYSVSREKKESFPLTVTSAQKNPTAFYLCASSISWKGYEQYFGPGTRLTVT.

The chain links TRBV6-1 to TRBJ2-1; TRBD2 is a possible D gene (7 bases). This CDR3 comprises 17 residues. Per the germline V gene, CDR1 is MNHNS and CDR2 is SASEGT. With 4 bases removed from V and 0 bases from J, the gap between germline ends came to 16 bases. The CDR3 DNA reads TGTGCCAGCAGTGGCGGGGCGGGGGCTTACTCCTACAATGAGCAGTTCTTC. It codes for CASSGGAGAYSYNEQFF.

V and J are TRBV6-6 and TRBJ1-1; no reliable D call. CDR1 and CDR2 from the germline V gene are MNHNY and SVGAGI (reference sequence). V was cut by 5 bases and J by 10 bases, with 20 bases left in between. The CDR3 extends over 14 amino acids. CDR3 sequence (DNA): TGTGCCAGCAGTAACATAGGGAGGTTGTGGGGAGCTTTCTTT. Protein sequence: CASSNIGRLWGAFF.

This chain links TRBV2 with TRBJ2-7; D not certain. The CDR3 has 14 amino acids. With 8 bases removed from V and 0 bases from J, the gap between germline ends came to 14 bases. In germline, CDR1 is SNHLY, CDR2 FYNNEI. The CDR3 here is CASAHMAVSYEQYF. CDR3 DNA sequence: TGTGCCAGCGCACATATGGCAGTCTCCTACGAGCAGTACTTC.

The chain recombines TRBV14 with TRBJ1-3, with D tentatively TRBD1 (5 bases). V was trimmed by 4 bases and J by 5 bases, leaving 24 bases between them. The CDR3 is 18 residues long. CDR1 and CDR2 from the germline V gene are SGHDN and FVKESK. DNA of the CDR3: TGTGCCAGCAGCCCCCCTGGGACCTTGGGGGAGGGCAGAAACACCATATATTTT. This sequence encodes CASSPPGTLGEGRNTIYF.

Only one count was recorded for this clone. The chain is built from TRBV27 and TRBJ2-7, with 10 positions matching TRBD1. V lost 4 bases and J lost 5; bases outside the gene matches: 11. CDR3 length: 16 amino acids. CDR1 and CDR2 (germline): MNHEY, SMNVEV (reference sequence). CDR3 in DNA: TGTGCCAGCAGTTCACCCCGACAGGGGGCGCGGAACGAGCAGTACTTC. Protein product: CASSSPRQGARNEQYF.

This chain joins TRBV7-3 and TRBJ2-2; D may correspond to TRBD1 or TRBD2 (5 bases each). The length of the CDR3 is 13 residues. Trimming cost V 2 bases and J 6 bases, with 7 bases left between them. The germline CDR1 and CDR2 sequences are SGHTA and FQGTGA. The CDR3 loop is CASSLGDPGELFF. CDR3 bases: TGTGCCAGCAGCTTAGGGGACCCCGGGGAGCTGTTTTTT. Supplemented by reference TRBV7-3 and TRBJ2-2, the full variable domain reads GAGVSQTPSNKVTEKGKYVELRCDPISGHTALYWYRQSLGQGPEFLIYFQGTGAADDSGLPNDRFFAVRPEGSVSTLKIQRTERGDSAVYLCASSLGDPGELFFGEGSRLTVL.

The chain combines TRBV5-1 with TRBJ1-4, with 7 bases matching TRBD1. Unmatched junction bases numbered 4, after V lost 7 bases and J lost 4 bases. CDR3 length: 13 amino acids. Germline-derived CDR1 and CDR2 are SGHRS and YFSETQ. CDR3 sequence: CASARDSNEKLFF. CDR3 DNA: TGCGCCAGCGCCAGGGACAGTAATGAAAAACTGTTTTTT.

This clone was counted once. The chain is built from TRBV29-1 and TRBJ1-4; D is unclear. The germline V and J ends were trimmed by 5 bases and 8 bases, with 9 bases remaining between them. Germline V gene lookup returns CDR1 SQVTM and CDR2 ANQGSEA. The CDR3 consists of 11 residues. The CDR3 here is CSVTLVEKLFF. The CDR3 nucleotides are TGCAGCGTTACTCTGGTGGAAAAACTGTTTTTT.

The chain is built from TRBV5-1 and TRBJ2-1; D unclear. Trimming stripped 0 bases from V and 6 bases from J, with 13 bases between. Germline V gene sequence: CDR1 SGHRS, CDR2 YFSETQ. CDR3 length: 15 amino acids. The chain's CDR3 is CASSLGLEPGNEQFF. The CDR3 DNA is TGCGCCAGCAGCTTGGGACTCGAGCCGGGCAATGAGCAGTTCTTC.

This sequence joins TRBV6-1 and TRBJ2-3; 9 positions agree with TRBD1. The length of the CDR3 is 14 residues. Germline V gene lookup returns CDR1 MNHNS and CDR2 SASEGT. V dropped 6 bases and J dropped 3; count of bases not matched to a gene: 4. The CDR3 DNA sequence: TGTGCCAGCAGGGCTGACAGGGGGACAGATACGCAGTATTTT. Its translation: CASRADRGTDTQYF.

This sequence joins TRBV28 and TRBJ1-4; 10 bases map to TRBD1. The CDR3 sequence is 15 residues long. Germline assignment: CDR1 MDHEN and CDR2 SYDVKM. V was clipped by 5 bases and J by 8 bases; unmatched bases: 8. The CDR3 reads CASSKVGTGDEKLFF. Written as DNA, the CDR3 is TGTGCCAGCAGTAAAGTTGGGACAGGGGACGAAAAACTGTTTTTT.

The gene calls are TRBV28 and TRBJ2-3, with TRBD2 identical over 9 bases. Germline V gene data show CDR1 as MDHEN and CDR2 as SYDVKM. This CDR3 has 15 residues. V lost 5 bases, J lost 9 bases, and 12 bases stayed unmatched. The CDR3 DNA reads as TGTGCCAGCAGTCCTCGGACTAGCGCCCGGGGGACGCAGTATTTT. Residues: CASSPRTSARGTQYF. Looking up the rest from reference TRBV28 and TRBJ2-3 gives the full variable domain: DVKVTQSSRYLVKRTGEKVFLECVQDMDHENMFWYRQDPGLGLRLIYFSYDVKMKEKGDIPEGYSVSREKKERFSLILESASTNQTSMYLCASSPRTSARGTQYFGPGTRLTVL.

This sequence joins TRBV2 and TRBJ1-4; D possibly corresponds to TRBD1 (6 bases). V lost 2 bases, J lost 8 bases, and 15 bases lay in between. This CDR3 is 15 amino acids long. Germline V gene data show CDR1 as SNHLY and CDR2 as FYNNEI. The CDR3 is CASSERGTRREKLFF. CDR3 coding DNA: TGTGCCAGCAGTGAAAGGGGGACCCGGAGAGAAAAACTGTTTTTT.

This chain connects TRBV9 to TRBJ1-1; 10 nucleotides match TRBD1. The V gene end was trimmed by 7 bases and the J gene end by 4 bases; junction bases not matched to a gene: 16. The CDR3 extends over 17 amino acids. Germline CDR1 is SGDLS and CDR2 is YYNGEE. The DNA for the CDR3 is TGTGCCAGCGGTAACCCACCGGGACAGGGGTTTTCCACTGAAGCTTTCTTT. This sequence encodes CASGNPPGQGFSTEAFF.

This chain joins TRBV19 and TRBJ2-1; 12 bases line up with TRBD2. Looked up from germline, CDR1 is LNHDA and CDR2 is SQIVND (reference sequence). J was trimmed by 4 bases and V by 5 bases; bases with no gene match: 18. This CDR3 contains 20 residues. Here the CDR3 reads CASSPNRLAGGLSRYNEQFF. CDR3 DNA sequence: TGTGCCAGTAGTCCCAACCGGCTAGCGGGGGGGCTTAGTCGGTACAATGAGCAGTTCTTC.

The V gene is TRBV19, the J gene TRBJ2-2; 11 nucleotides align to TRBD1. The J segment lost 6 bases and the V segment lost 5 bases, leaving 8 bases of the junction unmatched. Per germline, CDR1 LNHDA and CDR2 SQIVND (reference sequence). The CDR3 runs 16 residues. CDR3 in DNA: TGTGCCAGTAGTGGCCGGGACAGGGGGACCGCCGGGGAGCTGTTTTTT. This sequence encodes CASSGRDRGTAGELFF. Filled out from reference TRBV19 and TRBJ2-2, the complete variable domain reads DGGITQSPKYLFRKEGQNVTLSCEQNLNHDAMYWYRQDPGQGLRLIYYSQIVNDFQKGDIAEGYSVSREKKESFPLTVTSAQKNPTAFYLCASSGRDRGTAGELFFGEGSRLTVL.